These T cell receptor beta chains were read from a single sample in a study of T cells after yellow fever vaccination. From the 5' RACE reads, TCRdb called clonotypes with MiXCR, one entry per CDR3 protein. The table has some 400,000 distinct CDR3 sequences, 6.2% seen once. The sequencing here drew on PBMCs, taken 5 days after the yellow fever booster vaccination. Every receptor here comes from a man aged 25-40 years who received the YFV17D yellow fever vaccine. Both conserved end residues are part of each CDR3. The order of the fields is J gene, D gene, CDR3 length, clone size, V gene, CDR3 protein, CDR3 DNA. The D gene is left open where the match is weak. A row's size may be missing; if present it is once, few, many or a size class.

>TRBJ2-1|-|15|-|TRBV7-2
CASTQPGPVLNEQFF
TGTGCCAGCACTCAGCCGGGACCCGTCCTCAATGAGCAGTTCTTC
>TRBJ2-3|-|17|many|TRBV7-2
CASSLLYSSSSTDTQYF
TGTGCCAGCAGCTTATTGTATTCTAGCTCCAGCACAGATACGCAGTATTTT
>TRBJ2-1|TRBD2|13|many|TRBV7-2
CASGTSGLNEQFF
TGTGCCAGCGGGACTAGCGGACTCAATGAGCAGTTCTTC
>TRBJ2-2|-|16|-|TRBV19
CAIRIVAGLRTGELFF
TGTGCCATACGCATCGTCGCCGGTCTGCGGACCGGGGAGCTGTTTTTT
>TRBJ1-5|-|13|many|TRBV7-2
CASSYRGNQPQHF
TGTGCCAGCAGCTACCGGGGGAATCAGCCCCAGCATTTT
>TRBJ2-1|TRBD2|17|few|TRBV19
CASSNKVAGGGNNEQFF
TGTGCCAGTAGTAACAAGGTAGCGGGAGGGGGAAACAATGAGCAGTTCTTC
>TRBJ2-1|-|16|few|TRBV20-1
CSARDSSGAKYNEQFF
TGCAGTGCTAGAGATTCCTCGGGAGCCAAGTACAATGAGCAGTTCTTC
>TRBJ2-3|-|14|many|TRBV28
CASSLAGGTDTQYF
TGTGCCAGCAGCTTAGCTGGGGGCACAGATACGCAGTATTTT
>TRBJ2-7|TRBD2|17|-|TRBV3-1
CASSQGGTSRSIDEQYF
TGTGCCAGCAGCCAAGGGGGGACTAGTCGGTCTATCGACGAGCAGTACTTC
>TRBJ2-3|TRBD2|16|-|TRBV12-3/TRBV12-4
CASSIGLSGSTYTQYF
TGTGCCAGCAGTATAGGCCTTAGCGGGAGTACATATACGCAGTATTTT
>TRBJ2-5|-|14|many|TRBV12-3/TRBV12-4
CASSFDDGEETQYF
TGTGCCAGCAGTTTCGACGATGGGGAAGAGACCCAGTACTTC
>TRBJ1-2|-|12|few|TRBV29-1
CSGGGQGLGYTF
TGCAGCGGGGGGGGTCAGGGGCTCGGCTACACCTTC
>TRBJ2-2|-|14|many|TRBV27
CASGGYTNTGELFF
TGTGCCAGCGGGGGGTACACCAACACCGGGGAGCTGTTTTTT
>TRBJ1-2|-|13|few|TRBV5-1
CASSLTPNYGYTF
TGCGCCAGCAGTTTAACACCTAACTATGGCTACACCTTC
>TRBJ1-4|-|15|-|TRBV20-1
CSARAVRASNEKLFF
TGCAGTGCTAGAGCAGTCCGGGCCTCTAATGAAAAACTGTTTTTT
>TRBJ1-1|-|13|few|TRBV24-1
CATSDLLTSQAFF
TGTGCCACCAGTGATCTGCTGACCTCGCAAGCTTTCTTT
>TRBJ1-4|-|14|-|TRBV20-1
CSARPSRGNEKLFF
TGCAGTGCTAGACCGTCCCGTGGGAATGAAAAACTGTTTTTT
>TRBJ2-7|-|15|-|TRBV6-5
CASSYTGEEWSEQYF
TGTGCCAGCAGTTACACGGGCGAGGAGTGGAGCGAGCAGTACTTC
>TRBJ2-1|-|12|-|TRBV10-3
CAISEYGDEQFF
TGTGCCATCAGTGAATACGGCGATGAGCAGTTCTTC
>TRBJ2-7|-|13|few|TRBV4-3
CASSQRRDYEQYF
TGCGCCAGCAGCCAGAGACGGGACTACGAGCAGTACTTC
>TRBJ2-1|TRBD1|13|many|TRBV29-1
CSVLRTGGDEQFF
TGCAGCGTTTTACGGACAGGGGGCGATGAGCAGTTCTTC
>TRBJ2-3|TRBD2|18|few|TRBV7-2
CASSLRASGVLSTDTQYF
TGTGCCAGCAGCTTAAGGGCTAGCGGGGTGCTTAGCACAGATACGCAGTATTTT
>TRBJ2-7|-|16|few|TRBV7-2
CASSLGNQAISYEQYF
TGTGCCAGCAGCCTGGGCAACCAAGCTATCTCATACGAGCAGTACTTC
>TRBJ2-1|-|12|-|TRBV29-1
CSVTGLGREQFF
TGCAGCGTTACAGGCCTTGGAAGAGAGCAGTTCTTC
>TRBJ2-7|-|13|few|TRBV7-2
CASSAQFSYEQYF
TGTGCCAGCAGCGCGCAGTTCAGCTACGAGCAGTACTTC
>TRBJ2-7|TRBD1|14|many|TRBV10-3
CAISTGTGNYEQYF
TGTGCCATCAGTACCGGGACAGGAAACTACGAGCAGTACTTC
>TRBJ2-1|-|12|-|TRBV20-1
CSAPSSGNEQFF
TGCAGTGCCCCCTCAAGCGGCAATGAGCAGTTCTTC
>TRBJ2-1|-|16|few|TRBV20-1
CSARAQGFSSYNEQFF
TGCAGTGCTAGAGCGCAAGGGTTTAGCTCCTACAATGAGCAGTTCTTC
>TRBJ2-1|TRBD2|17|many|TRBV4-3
CASSQDVWREGGNEQFF
TGCGCCAGCAGCCAAGATGTTTGGCGGGAGGGGGGGAATGAGCAGTTCTTC
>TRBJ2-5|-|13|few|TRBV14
CASTRTHQGTQYF
TGTGCCAGCACCCGGACTCACCAGGGTACCCAGTACTTC
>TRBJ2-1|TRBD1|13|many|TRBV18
CASSLQGATEQFF
TGTGCCAGCTCATTGCAGGGGGCAACTGAGCAGTTCTTC
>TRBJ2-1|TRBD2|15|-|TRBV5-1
CASRVTSETYNERFF
TGCGCCAGCAGAGTCACTAGCGAAACGTACAATGAGCGGTTCTTC
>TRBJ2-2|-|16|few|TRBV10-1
CASSDPLKSSTGELFF
TGCGCCAGCAGTGACCCCCTGAAAAGTTCCACCGGGGAGCTGTTTTTT
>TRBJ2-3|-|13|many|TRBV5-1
CASSSWEADTQYF
TGCGCCAGCAGCTCTTGGGAGGCGGATACGCAGTATTTT
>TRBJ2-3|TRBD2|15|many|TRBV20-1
CSARGEGRSTDTQYF
TGCAGTGCTCGGGGGGAGGGCCGGAGCACAGATACGCAGTATTTT
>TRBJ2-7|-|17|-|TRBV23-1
CASSHPGWAEEPYEQYF
TGCGCCAGCAGTCACCCAGGGTGGGCAGAGGAGCCCTACGAGCAGTACTTC
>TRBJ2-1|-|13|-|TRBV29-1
CSGFRDGYNEQFF
TGCAGCGGCTTCCGGGACGGCTACAATGAGCAGTTCTTC
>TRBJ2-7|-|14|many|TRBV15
CATSRLAFTYEQYF
TGTGCCACCAGCAGACTTGCCTTCACCTACGAGCAGTACTTC
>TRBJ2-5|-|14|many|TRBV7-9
CASSPWTDQETQYF
TGTGCCAGCAGCCCCTGGACGGACCAAGAGACCCAGTACTTC
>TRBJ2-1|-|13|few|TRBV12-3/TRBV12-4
CASSLGLASEQFF
TGTGCCAGCAGTTTGGGGCTAGCGAGTGAGCAGTTCTTC
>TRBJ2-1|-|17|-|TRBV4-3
CASSRTAGTQGYNEQFF
TGCGCCAGCAGCCGCACTGCCGGGACCCAAGGATACAATGAGCAGTTCTTC
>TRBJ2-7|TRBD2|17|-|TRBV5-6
CASSLGLAGIRTYEQYF
TGTGCCAGCAGCTTGGGACTAGCGGGTATAAGGACCTACGAGCAGTACTTC
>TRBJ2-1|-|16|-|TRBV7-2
CASSLFRGRTENEQFF
TGTGCCAGCAGCTTATTCCGGGGTAGGACTGAGAATGAGCAGTTCTTC
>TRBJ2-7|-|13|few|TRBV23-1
CASSQSEGAEQYF
TGCGCCAGCAGTCAATCGGAGGGGGCCGAGCAGTACTTC
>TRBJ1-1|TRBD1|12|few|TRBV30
CAWSTPGTGGFF
TGTGCCTGGAGTACCCCCGGGACAGGAGGTTTCTTT
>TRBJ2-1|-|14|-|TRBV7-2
CASSLVAAFDEQFF
TGTGCCAGCAGCTTAGTAGCAGCCTTCGATGAGCAGTTCTTC
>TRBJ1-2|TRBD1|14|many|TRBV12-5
CASGHGQGAGGYTF
TGTGCTAGTGGTCACGGACAGGGGGCAGGTGGCTACACCTTC
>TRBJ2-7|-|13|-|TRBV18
CASSPHTAYEQYF
TGTGCCAGCTCACCACATACAGCCTACGAGCAGTACTTC
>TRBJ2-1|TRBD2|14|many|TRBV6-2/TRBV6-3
CASIGLAGGNEQFF
TGTGCCAGCATCGGACTAGCGGGAGGAAATGAGCAGTTCTTC
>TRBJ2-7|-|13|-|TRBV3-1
CASSPIDWYEQYF
TGTGCCAGCAGCCCCATCGACTGGTACGAGCAGTACTTC
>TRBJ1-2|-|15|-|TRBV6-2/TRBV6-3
CASSYSGLENYGYTF
TGTGCCAGCAGTTACAGCGGTCTCGAGAACTATGGCTACACCTTC